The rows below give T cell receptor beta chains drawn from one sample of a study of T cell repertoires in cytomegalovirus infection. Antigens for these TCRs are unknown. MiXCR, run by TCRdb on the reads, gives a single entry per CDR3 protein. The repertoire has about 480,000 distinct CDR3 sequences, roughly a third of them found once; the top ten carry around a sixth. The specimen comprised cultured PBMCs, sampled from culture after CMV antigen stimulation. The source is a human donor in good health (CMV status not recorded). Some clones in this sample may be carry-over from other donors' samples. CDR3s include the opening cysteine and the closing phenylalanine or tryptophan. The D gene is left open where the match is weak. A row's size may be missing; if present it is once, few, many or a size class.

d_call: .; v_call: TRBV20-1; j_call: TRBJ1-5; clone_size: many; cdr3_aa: CSAFDRFNQPQHF; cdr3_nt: TGCAGTGCCTTCGACAGATTCAATCAGCCCCAGCATTTT
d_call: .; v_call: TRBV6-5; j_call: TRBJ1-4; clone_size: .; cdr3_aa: CASRMDGTTNEKLFF; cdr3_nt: TGTGCCAGCAGAATGGACGGGACAACTAATGAAAAACTGTTTTTT
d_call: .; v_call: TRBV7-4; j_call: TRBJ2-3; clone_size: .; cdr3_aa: CASSSDTGTDTQYF; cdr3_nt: TGTGCCAGCAGCTCTGACACAGGCACAGATACGCAGTATTTT
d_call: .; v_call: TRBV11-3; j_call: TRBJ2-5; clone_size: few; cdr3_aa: CASSFGLWGAGKETQYF; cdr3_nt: TGTGCCAGCAGCTTTGGGCTGTGGGGAGCGGGTAAAGAGACCCAGTACTTC
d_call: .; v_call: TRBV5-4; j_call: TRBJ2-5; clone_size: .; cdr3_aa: CASSLAAGGEETQYF; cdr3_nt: TGTGCCAGCAGCTTGGCGGCCGGGGGAGAGGAGACCCAGTACTTC
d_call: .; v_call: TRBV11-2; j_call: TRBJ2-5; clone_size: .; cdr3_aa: CASSLGGAPGETQYF; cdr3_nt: TGTGCCAGCAGCTTAGGCGGGGCGCCGGGAGAGACCCAGTACTTC
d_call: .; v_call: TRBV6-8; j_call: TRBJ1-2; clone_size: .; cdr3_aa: CASSDSGGRGRNYGYTF; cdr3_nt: TGTGCCAGCAGTGACTCCGGGGGGAGGGGAAGGAACTATGGCTACACCTTC
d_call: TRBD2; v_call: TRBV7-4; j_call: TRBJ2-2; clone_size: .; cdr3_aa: CASSPAPSGSAGELFF; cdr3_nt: TGTGCCAGCAGCCCAGCCCCTAGCGGATCGGCCGGGGAGCTGTTTTTT
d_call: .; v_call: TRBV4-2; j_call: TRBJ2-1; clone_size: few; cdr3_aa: CASSAQGGWLASNEQFF; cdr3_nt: TGTGCCAGCAGCGCCCAAGGGGGGTGGCTAGCGAGCAATGAGCAGTTCTTC
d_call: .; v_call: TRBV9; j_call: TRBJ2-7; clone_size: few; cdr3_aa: CASSPGREQYF; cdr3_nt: TGTGCCAGCAGCCCAGGGCGAGAGCAGTACTTC
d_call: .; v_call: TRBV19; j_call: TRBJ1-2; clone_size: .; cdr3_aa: CASSNPGDYGYTF; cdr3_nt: TGTGCCAGTAGTAATCCGGGCGACTATGGCTACACCTTC
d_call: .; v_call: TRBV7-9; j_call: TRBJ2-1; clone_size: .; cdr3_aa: CASSLASSNEQFF; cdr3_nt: TGTGCCAGCAGCTTAGCGAGCTCCAATGAGCAGTTCTTC
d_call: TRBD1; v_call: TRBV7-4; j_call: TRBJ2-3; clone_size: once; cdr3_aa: CASSPGQGEVDTQYF; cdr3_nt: TGTGCCAGCAGCCCGGGCCAGGGGGAAGTAGATACGCAGTATTTT
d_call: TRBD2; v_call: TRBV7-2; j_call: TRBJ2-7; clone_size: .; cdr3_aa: CASTPGTSGRAGEQYF; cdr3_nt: TGTGCCAGCACACCCGGGACTAGCGGGAGGGCCGGCGAGCAGTACTTC
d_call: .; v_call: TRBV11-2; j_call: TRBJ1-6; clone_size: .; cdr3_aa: CASSLGSSYNSPLHF; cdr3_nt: TGTGCCAGCAGCTTAGGGAGCTCCTATAATTCACCCCTCCACTTT
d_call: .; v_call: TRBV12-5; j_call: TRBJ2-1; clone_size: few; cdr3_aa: CASGLAITGSFDNEQFF; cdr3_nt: TGTGCTAGTGGTTTGGCGATAACAGGGTCTTTCGACAATGAGCAGTTCTTC
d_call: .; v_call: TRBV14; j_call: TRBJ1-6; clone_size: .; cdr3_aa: CASSQGYNSPLHF; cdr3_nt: TGTGCCAGCAGCCAGGGCTATAATTCACCCCTCCACTTT
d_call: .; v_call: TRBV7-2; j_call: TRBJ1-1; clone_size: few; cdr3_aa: CASRWSDSNTEAFF; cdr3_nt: TGTGCCAGCAGGTGGTCGGACAGCAACACTGAAGCTTTCTTT
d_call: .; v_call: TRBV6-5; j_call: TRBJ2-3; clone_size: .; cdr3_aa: CVSKGTSTDTQYF; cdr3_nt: TGTGTCAGTAAGGGGACAAGCACAGATACGCAGTATTTT
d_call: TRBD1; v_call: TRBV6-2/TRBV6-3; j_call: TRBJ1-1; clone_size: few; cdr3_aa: CASSNQWTGGTEAFF; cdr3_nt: TGTGCCAGCAGTAATCAGTGGACAGGAGGAACTGAAGCTTTCTTT
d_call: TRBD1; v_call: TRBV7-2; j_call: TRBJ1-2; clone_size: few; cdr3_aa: CASSLDRGPDGYTF; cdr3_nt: TGTGCCAGCAGCTTGGACAGGGGGCCGGATGGCTACACCTTC
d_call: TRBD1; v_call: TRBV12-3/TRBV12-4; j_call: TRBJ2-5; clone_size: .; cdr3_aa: CASSLTGVDETQYF; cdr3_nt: TGTGCCAGCAGTTTAACAGGGGTGGATGAGACCCAGTACTTC
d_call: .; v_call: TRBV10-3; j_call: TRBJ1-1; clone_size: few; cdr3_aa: CAISEAGNTEAFF; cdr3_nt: TGTGCCATCAGTGAGGCTGGGAACACTGAAGCTTTCTTT
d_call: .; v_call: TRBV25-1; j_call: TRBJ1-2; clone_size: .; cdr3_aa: CASNSNYGYTF; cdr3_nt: TGTGCCAGCAATTCTAACTATGGCTACACCTTC